This passage covers 32 T cell receptor beta chains from one sample sequenced in a study of blood T cells in healthy people across ages. Primers used in a second PCR of roughly 7 to 12 cycles were a sample-barcoded 5' primer and a J-beta primer mix. One entry per CDR3 protein, called by TCRdb with MiXCR from the 5' RACE reads. Of about 1.7 million distinct CDR3 sequences in the sample, 28% were seen once. Sequencing was performed on blood. The receptors were sampled from a woman aged 30 to 39 in good health.

This clonotype was counted many times. The chain employs TRBV7-7 and TRBJ2-1; 7 bases agree with TRBD1. This CDR3 is 14 amino acids long. Germline lookup yields CDR1 SSHAT and CDR2 FNYEAQ (reference sequence). Trimming removed 5 bases from V and 9 bases from J; junction bases left unmatched: 10. CDR3 loop: CASSPQQGVSEQFF. CDR3 nucleotide sequence: TGTGCCAGCAGCCCCCAGCAGGGGGTAAGTGAGCAGTTCTTC. Full variable domain (missing parts from reference TRBV7-7 and TRBJ2-1): GAGVSQSPRYKVTKRGQDVTLRCDPISSHATLYWYQQALGQGPEFLTYFNYEAQPDKSGLPSDRFSAERPEGSISTLTIQRTEQRDSAMYRCASSPQQGVSEQFFGPGTRLTVL.

The chain uses TRBV7-2 and TRBJ2-7; TRBD2 matches at 8 bases. The CDR3 runs 15 residues. J gave up 0 bases and V 4 bases, and 5 bases lay outside the gene matches. CDR1 SGHTA and CDR2 FQGNSA come from the germline V gene. This chain's CDR3 is CASSSLAGYSYEQYF. In DNA form, the CDR3 reads TGTGCCAGCAGCTCCTTAGCGGGGTACTCCTACGAGCAGTACTTC.

This clonotype was detected ten times or more. The J gene is TRBJ2-5, the V gene TRBV30, with 8 bases fitting TRBD1. The V and J ends lost 5 bases and 4 bases, in that order; junction bases with no gene match: 9. Germline V lookup: CDR1 GTSNPN, CDR2 SVGIG (reference sequence). The length of the CDR3 is 14 residues. In DNA form, the CDR3 reads TGTGCCTGGGGCAGGGGGCGCATTCTAGAGACCCAGTACTTC. Translation gives CAWGRGRILETQYF.

The chain combines TRBV7-3 with TRBJ2-3; D possibly corresponds to TRBD2 (5 bases). V shed 5 bases and J shed 5 bases, with 14 bases lying between them. The CDR3 sequence is 14 residues long. Germline V lookup: CDR1 SGHTA, CDR2 FQGTGA. The CDR3 protein is CASSPAGPRDTQYF. The CDR3 coding sequence is TGTGCCAGCAGCCCCGCGGGTCCTCGAGATACGCAGTATTTT.

With regard to this clonotype: This may arise from a read error, as a much more abundant clone is one base away. DNA for the CDR3: TGTGCCGGCAGCTTCCGACTAGCAGGCCAAGAGACCCAGTACTTC. Protein sequence: CAGSFRLAGQETQYF. The genes are TRBV5-4 and TRBJ2-5, with 7 bases lining up with TRBD2. The germline gives CDR1 SGHNT, CDR2 YYREEE (reference sequence). The CDR3 is made up of 15 amino acids.

In DNA form, the CDR3 reads TGCGCCAGCAGCCAAGGACATAGTTCCTACAATGAGCAGTACTTC. It yields the protein CASSQGHSSYNEQYF. This chain links TRBV4-1 with TRBJ2-7; no clear D gene. CDR1 and CDR2 (germline): MGHRA, YSYEKL. The CDR3 totals 15 residues. V dropped 1 base and J dropped 7 bases, with 17 bases sitting between them.

The chain is built from TRBV12-3 or TRBV12-4 and TRBJ1-3, with TRBD1 as a possible D gene (5 bases). Trimming took 3 bases from V and 0 from J, leaving 6 bases between them. This CDR3 comprises 14 residues. The CDR3 loop reads CASSLTVSGNTIYF. Written as DNA, the CDR3 is TGTGCCAGCAGTTTGACAGTCTCTGGAAACACCATATATTTT.

This clonotype appeared many times. The CDR3 loop reads CASSLGGVDGANVLTF. The CDR3 DNA reads TGTGCCAGCAGCTTAGGGGGCGTTGATGGGGCCAACGTCCTGACTTTC. The J gene is TRBJ2-6, the V gene TRBV7-9; a possible D gene is TRBD1 (5 bases). Trimming removed 1 base at V and 3 bases at J, with 10 bases between. The CDR3 spans 16 residues. Germline V lookup: CDR1 SEHNR, CDR2 FQNEAQ (reference sequence).

This clonotype occurred a few times. This chain uses TRBV6-6 with TRBJ2-7; 7 nucleotides agree with TRBD2. J gave up 5 bases and V 2 bases, and 3 bases lay outside the gene matches. This CDR3 comprises 13 residues. The germline CDR1 and CDR2 sequences are MNHNY and SVGAGI (reference sequence). The CDR3 coding sequence is TGTGCCAGCAGTTACCTCCGGGGGGACGAGCAGTACTTC. Amino acids: CASSYLRGDEQYF.

The CDR3 spells CSAPDRGRTEAFF. The CDR3 DNA follows: TGCAGCGCCCCGGACAGGGGAAGGACTGAAGCTTTCTTT. This chain connects TRBV29-1 to TRBJ1-1; TRBD1 aligns across 9 bases. J lost 5 bases, V lost 7 bases, and 8 bases had no gene match. The CDR3 sequence is 13 residues long. Per the germline V gene, CDR1 is SQVTM and CDR2 is ANQGSEA.

This clonotype was recorded many times. V is TRBV4-1 and J is TRBJ2-7; D call uncertain. The length of the CDR3 is 16 residues. V was cut by 1 base and J by 0 bases, with 13 bases left in between. Germline CDR1 reads MGHRA; CDR2 reads YSYEKL. The CDR3 sequence: CASSQGVLANSYEQYF. As DNA, the CDR3 is TGCGCCAGCAGCCAAGGAGTATTGGCTAACTCCTACGAGCAGTACTTC.

This clonotype appeared once. The chain joins TRBV20-1 to TRBJ2-1; D is undetermined. V was trimmed by 5 bases and J by 0 bases, leaving 14 bases between them. The CDR3 has 15 amino acids. Germline V gene data show CDR1 as DFQATT and CDR2 as SNEGSKA (reference sequence). CDR3 nucleotide sequence: TGCAGTGCTGGGATACAGCAAAGCTCCTACAATGAGCAGTTCTTC. The encoded protein is CSAGIQQSSYNEQFF.

This clonotype has just a few counts. The V gene is TRBV28, the J gene TRBJ2-3; D unclear. In germline, CDR1 is MDHEN, CDR2 SYDVKM. The CDR3 totals 13 residues. Trimming took 8 bases from V and 2 from J, leaving 11 bases between them. The DNA for the CDR3 is TGTGCCAGCGTCCACTCGGTCACAGATACGCAGTATTTT. Amino acid sequence: CASVHSVTDTQYF.

Many counts were recorded for this clonotype. This chain uses TRBV6-5 with TRBJ2-7, with 8 nucleotides matching TRBD2. The V segment lost 6 bases and the J segment 3 bases; nucleotides outside the gene matches: 7. The CDR3 spans 14 residues. Germline V gives CDR1 MNHEY, CDR2 SVGAGI. The CDR3 nucleotides read TGTGCCAGCAGCTCCAGCGGGGGAATCTACGAGCAGTACTTC. Protein product: CASSSSGGIYEQYF.

This clonotype has only a few counts. The gene calls are TRBV6-5 and TRBJ2-4; TRBD2 agrees at 11 bases. Germline V lookup: CDR1 MNHEY, CDR2 SVGAGI. With 6 bases clipped from V and 13 bases from J, the junction kept 14 bases outside the gene matches. This CDR3 contains 15 residues. The CDR3 coding sequence is TGTGCCAGCAGAGCCGGGACTAGCGGCTCTTACGGGCAGTACTTC. Protein product: CASRAGTSGSYGQYF.

This rearrangement joins TRBV6-6 to TRBJ2-5, with 10 bases identical to TRBD2. CDR1 is MNHNY, CDR2 SVGAGI, per germline (reference sequence). This CDR3 is 15 amino acids long. Unmatched junction bases numbered 10, after V lost 7 bases and J lost 5 bases. CDR3: CASTQRGGSGETQYF. The CDR3 bases are TGTGCCAGCACCCAGCGGGGGGGCTCGGGGGAGACCCAGTACTTC.

The chain uses TRBV20-1 and TRBJ2-3; TRBD2 is a possible D gene (5 bases). V shed 0 bases and J shed 8 bases, with 9 bases lying between them. This CDR3 contains 12 residues. Germline assignment: CDR1 DFQATT and CDR2 SNEGSKA (reference sequence). Here the CDR3 reads CSARDPGVTQYF. The CDR3, as DNA: TGCAGTGCTAGAGATCCCGGGGTTACGCAGTATTTT.

This sequence joins TRBV5-1 and TRBJ1-1, with D maybe TRBD1 (6 bases). V lost 10 bases to trimming and J lost 1 base, with 14 bases between them. The CDR3 contains 13 residues. Germline-derived CDR1 and CDR2 are SGHRS and YFSETQ. The CDR3 coding sequence is TGCGCCGGCGGGATCAGGGGGAACACTGAAGCTTTCTTT. This translates into CAGGIRGNTEAFF.

The sample holds a few counts of this clonotype. The rearrangement links TRBV12-3 or TRBV12-4 to TRBJ1-5, with 10 bases identical to TRBD1. Trimming cost V 5 bases and J 2 bases; bases outside gene matches: 9. The CDR3 extends over 17 amino acids. This CDR3 is CASSPPGTGEGNQPQHF. In DNA, the CDR3 is TGTGCCAGCAGTCCGCCCGGGACAGGGGAAGGCAATCAGCCCCAGCATTTT.

V and J are TRBV29-1 and TRBJ1-1; TRBD1 agrees at 7 bases. CDR3 size: 12 residues. The trim removed 6 bases at V and 4 bases at J, leaving 5 bases unmatched. Per germline, CDR1 SQVTM and CDR2 ANQGSEA. The CDR3 sequence: CSVNRGSTEAFF. CDR3 DNA sequence: TGCAGCGTCAACAGGGGTAGCACTGAAGCTTTCTTT.

Regarding this clonotype: A much larger clone sits a single nucleotide away, making a read error possible. V gene TRBV9 combines with J gene TRBJ2-1; D possibly matches TRBD1 or TRBD2 (5 bases each). V lost 0 bases to trimming and J lost 13 bases, with 17 bases between them. This CDR3 has 14 residues. Per germline, CDR1 SGDLS and CDR2 YYNGEE. The chain's CDR3 is CASSVGDGVNIQFF. As DNA, the CDR3 is TGTGCCAGCAGCGTAGGGGACGGAGTAAACATTCAGTTCTTC. Full variable domain (missing parts from reference TRBV9 and TRBJ2-1): DSGVTQTPKHLITATGQRVTLRCSPRSGDLSVYWYQQSLDQGLQFLIQYYNGEERAKGNILERFSAQQFPDLHSELNLSSLELGDSALYFCASSVGDGVNIQFFGPGTRLTVL.

Concerning this clonotype itself: This may stem from a read error, because a much larger clone lies one nucleotide away. The chain recombines TRBV4-1 with TRBJ1-2; the D gene is possibly TRBD1 (6 bases). The CDR3 runs to 14 residues. CDR1 is MGHRA and CDR2 is YSYEKL in the germline V gene. The ends were cut back, 1 base at V and 6 bases at J, with 12 bases in the middle. The chain's CDR3 is CASSQGKGVNGYTF. The CDR3 coding sequence is TGCGCCAGCAGCCAAGGGAAGGGGGTGAATGGCTACACCTTC.

This clonotype has more than one count but fewer than ten. The chain combines TRBV20-1 with TRBJ1-5; D is unclear. The germline V gene encodes CDR1 DFQATT and CDR2 SNEGSKA (reference sequence). Trimming took off 6 bases at V and 4 bases at J, with 10 bases between the two ends. The CDR3 totals 12 residues. Here the CDR3 reads CSAGRINQPQHF. The CDR3 DNA reads TGCAGTGCGGGTCGCATAAATCAGCCCCAGCATTTT.

This CDR3 is CASRRTPTDTQYF. In DNA form, the CDR3 reads TGTGCCAGCAGACGGACACCCACAGATACGCAGTATTTT. The chain combines TRBV7-2 with TRBJ2-3; the D gene is possibly TRBD1 (5 bases). Deletions cut 6 bases from V and 2 bases from J, with 9 bases between. The CDR3 consists of 13 residues. Germline CDR1 is SGHTA and CDR2 is FQGNSA.

Only one count was recorded for this clonotype. This may come from a read error, since a much larger clone is one base off. The V and J genes are TRBV7-3 and TRBJ2-7, with TRBD2 identical over 7 bases. CDR1 is SGHTA and CDR2 is FQGTGA in the germline V gene. CDR3 size: 14 residues. The chain's CDR3 is CASSGGGLHYEQHF. The CDR3 nucleotides read TGTGCCAGCAGCGGGGGGGGACTCCACTACGAGCAGCACTTC.

This clonotype was seen ten or more times. Mismatch with germline at one junction end may stem from a read error. This chain joins TRBV5-1 and TRBJ2-1; D possibly matches TRBD1 or TRBD2 (5 bases each). Germline CDR1 and CDR2: SGHRS and YFSETQ. The CDR3 length is 14 residues. This CDR3 reads CASSLVGGGNEQFF. The CDR3 DNA is TGTGCCAGCAGCTTAGTTGGGGGTGGGAATGAGCAGTTCTTC.

The chain's CDR3 is CASSVIRDNEQFF. The CDR3 DNA is TGTGCCAGCAGTGTAATTAGGGACAATGAGCAGTTCTTC. The chain uses TRBV2 and TRBJ2-1, with D uncertain. The CDR3 runs to 13 residues. The V end lost 4 bases, the J end lost 5 bases, and 9 bases lay between the germline ends. In germline, CDR1 is SNHLY, CDR2 FYNNEI.

Regarding this clonotype: A much larger clone is a single base away; this may be a read error. This rearrangement joins TRBV4-1 to TRBJ2-7; D is possibly TRBD2 (6 bases). Germline loops: CDR1 MGHRA, CDR2 YSYEKL. The CDR3 consists of 14 residues. The CDR3 loop is CASGQDRGIGEQYF. CDR3 DNA: TGCGCCAGCGGCCAAGATCGGGGGATAGGCGAGCAGTACTTC.

This chain connects TRBV4-1 to TRBJ2-5; no firm D call. The V end was cut by 3 bases, the J end by 4 bases, with 9 bases between. CDR1 and CDR2 (germline): MGHRA, YSYEKL. The CDR3 covers 13 residues. CDR3 sequence: CASSQILRETQYF. CDR3 nucleotide sequence: TGCGCCAGCAGCCAGATTCTACGAGAGACCCAGTACTTC.

This sequence joins TRBV7-9 and TRBJ1-2; D gene uncertain. Trimming removed 4 bases at V and 4 bases at J, with 13 bases between. CDR1 SEHNR and CDR2 FQNEAQ come from the germline V gene (reference sequence). This CDR3 is built from 14 residues. In DNA, the CDR3 is TGTGCCAGCAGCTCAGAGACTGTCGGCTATGGCTACACCTTC. Encoded protein: CASSSETVGYGYTF.

This clonotype was picked up a small number of times. This chain uses TRBV28 with TRBJ1-2, with a weak D call TRBD1 (5 bases). CDR3 length: 17 amino acids. V lost 2 bases to trimming and J lost 3 bases, with 19 bases between them. Germline V CDR1 and CDR2: MDHEN, SYDVKM. The CDR3 region is CASSLGWGSGPDYGYTF. The CDR3 DNA follows: TGTGCCAGCAGTTTAGGGTGGGGGTCCGGGCCTGACTATGGCTACACCTTC.

The chain carries TRBV20-1 and TRBJ1-4, with unresolved D. V lost 0 bases and J lost 7, with 12 bases in between. Germline CDR1 DFQATT, CDR2 SNEGSKA (reference sequence). The CDR3 has 14 residues. The chain's CDR3 is CSARDLGRTEKLFF. The CDR3 bases are TGCAGTGCTAGAGATCTCGGAAGAACTGAAAAACTGTTTTTT.